This record looks at one T cell receptor (beta chain) sequence and its context. This record comes from a study of T cell repertoires in ileal Crohn's disease. Measured with immunoSEQ multiplex PCR; TCRdb has only the in-frame clones, and not every one. The sample lists approximately 15,000 clones; roughly two thirds were seen once. The CDR3 totals 16 residues. CDR1 is MDHEN and CDR2 is SYDVKM in the germline V gene. The V gene end was trimmed by 4 bases and the J gene end by 1 base; junction bases not matched to a gene: 4. Sequenced material: ileal tissue. The receptor was isolated from an adult with Crohn's disease. The chain joins TRBV28 to TRBJ2-1; TRBD2 matches 10 bases. CDR3: CASSSTSGVSYNEQFF. CDR3 coding DNA: TGTGCCAGCAGTTCCACTAGCGGGGTGTCCTACAATGAGCAGTTCTTC.